The 26 T cell receptor beta chains listed next were all sequenced from one sample in a study of control samples from healthy donors and cancer patients. Repertoires were generated with immunoSEQ multiplex PCR, while TCRdb's copy carries only in-frame clones and drops some. The sample lists 130,000 to 150,000 clones, 80% to 95% occurring once. Sequences were obtained from blood. These receptor sequences come from a man between 18 and 29 years old in good health.

The chain uses TRBV19 and TRBJ1-1; a weak D match, TRBD1 (5 bases). Trimming shortened V by 2 bases and J by 1 base, and 14 bases separated the two germline ends. The germline CDR1 and CDR2 sequences are LNHDA and SQIVND (reference sequence). This CDR3 is built from 16 residues. CDR3 coding DNA: TGTGCCAGTAGTATATGGGGCGCACAACCGAACACTGAAGCTTTCTTT. Translating it yields CASSIWGAQPNTEAFF.

The chain links TRBV3-1 (or the pseudogene TRBV3-2) to TRBJ2-5; D not resolved. This CDR3 is 14 amino acids long. Trimming pared 5 bases from V and 2 bases from J, leaving 12 bases between. Germline V gives CDR1 LGHDT, CDR2 YNNKEL (reference sequence). The CDR3 protein is CASSRTHGQETQYF. Here the CDR3 DNA reads TGTGCCAGCAGCAGGACCCACGGGCAAGAGACCCAGTACTTC.

The gene calls are TRBV5-1 and TRBJ1-5; the D is unclear. The CDR3 extends over 13 amino acids. Germline V gene sequence: CDR1 SGHRS, CDR2 YFSETQ. V was shortened by 2 bases and J by 7 bases, with 10 bases between the two germline ends. This CDR3 reads CASSFAGEQPQHF. The DNA of the CDR3 is TGCGCCAGCAGCTTTGCTGGGGAACAGCCCCAGCATTTT.

CDR3 sequence reads: CASSEDWGTEAFF. The DNA of the CDR3 is TGTGCCAGCAGTGAAGATTGGGGGACAGAAGCTTTCTTT. The gene calls are TRBV2 and TRBJ1-1; TRBD1 is a possible D gene (6 bases). The length of the CDR3 is 13 residues. The germline V and J ends were trimmed by 1 base and 8 bases, with 11 bases remaining between them. Per the germline V gene, CDR1 is SNHLY and CDR2 is FYNNEI.

The chain employs TRBV7-8 and TRBJ2-2; the D gene is possibly TRBD1 (6 bases). V lost 7 bases to trimming and J lost 6 bases, with 12 bases between them. This CDR3 comprises 13 residues. Germline loops: CDR1 SGHVS, CDR2 FQNEAQ. CDR3 sequence reads: CASMNRESGELFF. The DNA for the CDR3 is TGTGCCAGCATGAACAGGGAGTCCGGGGAGCTGTTTTTT. Combining the CDR3 with reference TRBV7-8 and TRBJ2-2 gives the whole variable domain GAGVSQSPRYKVAKRGQDVALRCDPISGHVSLFWYQQALGQGPEFLTYFQNEAQLDKSGLPSDRFFAERPEGSVSTLKIQRTQQEDSAVYLCASMNRESGELFFGEGSRLTVL.

This clone was counted once. The V and J genes are TRBV30 and TRBJ1-2; D gene uncertain. Germline V gives CDR1 GTSNPN, CDR2 SVGIG (reference sequence). The germline V and J ends were trimmed by 0 bases and 4 bases, with 9 bases remaining between them. The CDR3 consists of 13 residues. The chain's CDR3 is CAWSVTGSYGYTF. CDR3 DNA: TGTGCCTGGAGTGTAACGGGGAGCTATGGCTACACCTTC. The whole variable domain, filled in from reference TRBV30 and TRBJ1-2, reads SQTIHQWPATLVQPVGSPLSLECTVEGTSNPNLYWYRQAAGRGLQLLFYSVGIGQISSEVPQNLSASRPQDRQFILSSKKLLLSDSGFYLCAWSVTGSYGYTFGSGTRLTVV.

The chain uses TRBV2 and TRBJ2-7; D unclear. The V gene lost 3 bases and the J gene lost 7 bases, with 10 bases spanning the gap. The CDR3 has 12 amino acids. Germline assignment: CDR1 SNHLY and CDR2 FYNNEI. DNA for the CDR3: TGTGCCAGCAGTGAGAGGCCCGGAGAGCAGTACTTC. Protein sequence: CASSERPGEQYF.

This chain joins TRBV4-1 and TRBJ2-2, with D unclear. The CDR3 is 18 residues long. CDR1 is MGHRA and CDR2 is YSYEKL in the germline V gene. The V and J ends lost 0 bases and 2 bases respectively, with 16 bases between them. The CDR3 DNA follows: TGCGCCAGCAGCCAAGATCTTATCGGCGACCTCAACACCGGGGAGCTGTTTTTT. Translation: CASSQDLIGDLNTGELFF.

The chain employs TRBV11-2 and TRBJ1-6; possibly TRBD1 for D (5 bases). Trimming took off 0 bases at V and 9 bases at J, with 12 bases between the two ends. Germline lookup yields CDR1 SGHAT and CDR2 FQNNGV. The CDR3 is made up of 15 amino acids. The CDR3 DNA reads TGTGCCAGCAGCTTAGACAGGGCGCCCAGTTCACCCCTCCACTTT. This encodes CASSLDRAPSSPLHF. The full variable domain, its missing parts supplied by reference TRBV11-2 and TRBJ1-6, is EAGVAQSPRYKIIEKRQSVAFWCNPISGHATLYWYQQILGQGPKLLIQFQNNGVVDDSQLPKDRFSAERLKGVDSTLKIQPAKLEDSAVYLCASSLDRAPSSPLHFGNGTRLTVT.

The gene calls are TRBV12-5 and TRBJ1-1, with D hard to call. This CDR3 is built from 12 residues. Trimming left V 10 bases short and J 7 bases short, with 16 bases between. From germline, CDR1 is LGHNT and CDR2 FRNRAP. The CDR3 nucleotides read TGTGCTACCGACTTGGGTGGCGTTGAAGCTTTCTTT. Its protein product is CATDLGGVEAFF.

This rearrangement joins TRBV11-2 to TRBJ1-4, with a weak D call TRBD1 (6 bases). There are 14 residues in the CDR3. The germline V gene has CDR1 SGHAT and CDR2 FQNNGV. The germline V and J ends were trimmed by 4 bases and 7 bases, with 13 bases remaining between them. The CDR3, as DNA: TGTGCCAGCAGCTCCTGGGACATTAGTGAAAAACTGTTTTTT. Residues: CASSSWDISEKLFF.

V usage is TRBV6-5 and J usage is TRBJ1-5; D not certain. Germline V gives CDR1 MNHEY, CDR2 SVGAGI. The CDR3 runs to 13 residues. Trimming left V 6 bases short and J 5 bases short, with 11 bases between. The CDR3 here is CASSPESHQPQHF. The CDR3 region has the DNA TGTGCCAGCAGCCCAGAGAGTCATCAGCCCCAGCATTTT.

This CDR3 is CASSPSRDGQETQYF. The CDR3 nucleotides are TGTGCCAGCAGTCCCAGCCGGGACGGCCAAGAGACCCAGTACTTC. The chain recombines TRBV27 with TRBJ2-5; possibly TRBD1 or TRBD2 for D (5 bases each). Between the trimmed V and J ends, which lost 5 bases and 1 base, there was a span of 14 bases. This CDR3 comprises 15 residues. CDR1 and CDR2 from the germline V gene are MNHEY and SMNVEV (reference sequence).

The V gene is TRBV9, the J gene TRBJ2-7, with D perhaps TRBD1 (6 bases). Germline V gene lookup returns CDR1 SGDLS and CDR2 YYNGEE. V gave up 0 bases and J gave up 3 bases, with 10 bases separating them. The CDR3 consists of 14 residues. CDR3 bases: TGTGCCAGCAGCGTAGGTCAGGGGCGCTACGAGCAGTACTTC. Its translation is CASSVGQGRYEQYF.

The chain carries TRBV7-8 and TRBJ1-4; D is perhaps TRBD1 (5 bases). The V gene's germline CDR1 is SGHVS and CDR2 FQNEAQ. The length of the CDR3 is 15 residues. V lost 5 bases to trimming and J lost 3 bases, with 13 bases between them. The DNA for the CDR3 is TGTGCCAGCAGCGCGTCCAGGGCGTCTAATGAAAAACTGTTTTTT. Residues: CASSASRASNEKLFF.

The CDR3 protein is CASRNGNTIYF. As DNA, the CDR3 is TGTGCCAGCAGAAATGGAAACACCATATATTTT. The gene calls are TRBV6-5 and TRBJ1-3; no firm D call. CDR3 size: 11 residues. With 6 bases removed from V and 3 bases from J, the gap between germline ends came to 3 bases. The germline CDR1 and CDR2 sequences are MNHEY and SVGAGI.

V and J are TRBV6-6 and TRBJ2-7; possible D gene TRBD1, 6 bases. The CDR3 loop spans 12 amino acids. CDR1 and CDR2 from the germline V gene are MNHNY and SVGAGI (reference sequence). V shed 7 bases and J shed 4 bases, with 11 bases lying between them. CDR3 protein: CASTQGLYEQYF. The CDR3 nucleotides read TGTGCCAGCACCCAGGGGCTTTACGAGCAGTACTTC.

The chain employs TRBV15 and TRBJ1-2; 8 bases match TRBD1. CDR3 length: 13 amino acids. Germline-derived CDR1 and CDR2 are LNHNV and YYDKDF (reference sequence). V shed 8 bases, J shed 7 bases, and the junction held 9 bases outside the gene matches. The CDR3 here is CATYQQGEGGYTF. In nucleotides, the CDR3 is TGTGCCACCTATCAACAGGGGGAGGGTGGCTACACCTTC.

The gene calls are TRBV9 and TRBJ2-1; 8 bases agree with TRBD1. This CDR3 is 15 amino acids long. CDR1 and CDR2 from the germline V gene are SGDLS and YYNGEE. Trimming took 0 bases from V and 6 from J; bases not matched to a gene: 5. Here the CDR3 reads CASSVGTGIGNEQFF. As DNA, the CDR3 is TGTGCCAGCAGCGTAGGGACAGGGATCGGCAATGAGCAGTTCTTC. Full variable domain (outside the CDR3, taken from reference TRBV9 and TRBJ2-1): DSGVTQTPKHLITATGQRVTLRCSPRSGDLSVYWYQQSLDQGLQFLIQYYNGEERAKGNILERFSAQQFPDLHSELNLSSLELGDSALYFCASSVGTGIGNEQFFGPGTRLTVL.

The chain is built from TRBV7-6 and TRBJ1-1, with 10 bases lining up with TRBD1. V lost 1 base and J lost 1; bases outside the gene matches: 6. CDR1 is SGHVS, CDR2 FNYEAQ, per germline. The CDR3 is 17 amino acids. CDR3 DNA sequence: TGTGCCAGCAGCTTAGAATTGGGACAGGGGCCGAACACTGAAGCTTTCTTT. Translating it yields CASSLELGQGPNTEAFF.

The chain couples TRBV3-1 (or the pseudogene TRBV3-2) to TRBJ2-1; TRBD2 matches at 12 bases. The CDR3 is 13 residues long. With V trimmed by 4 bases and J by 9 bases, 1 base remained unmatched. Germline assignment: CDR1 LGHDT and CDR2 YNNKEL (reference sequence). Here the CDR3 reads CASSPLAGGEQFF. CDR3 sequence (DNA): TGTGCCAGCAGCCCACTAGCGGGGGGTGAGCAGTTCTTC.

The CDR3 DNA follows: TGCAGCGTTGCTAGGGATTCCTACGAGCAGTACTTC. It codes for CSVARDSYEQYF. The V and J genes are TRBV29-1 and TRBJ2-7; D not resolved. Germline assignment: CDR1 SQVTM and CDR2 ANQGSEA. The ends were cut back, 4 bases at V and 1 base at J, with 8 bases in the middle. The CDR3 consists of 12 residues.

This sequence joins TRBV2 and TRBJ2-3; TRBD2 matches at 8 bases. After removal of 7 bases from V and 4 bases from J, the junction contained 7 bases not matched to a gene. The CDR3 is 14 residues long. Germline CDR1 and CDR2: SNHLY and FYNNEI. CDR3 in amino acids: CASTVRGGPDTQYF. For the CDR3, the DNA is TGTGCCAGCACGGTCCGGGGGGGGCCAGATACGCAGTATTTT.

The chain has TRBV5-5 and TRBJ2-2; D is tentatively TRBD1 or TRBD2 (5 bases each). The CDR3 loop spans 14 amino acids. CDR1 and CDR2 from the germline V gene are SGHKS and YYEKEE (reference sequence). V lost 1 base and J 8 bases, leaving 12 bases between the germline ends. For the CDR3, the DNA is TGTGCCAGCAGCTTGACCGGGACCGCAGGGGAGCTGTTTTTT. The encoded protein is CASSLTGTAGELFF.

The chain uses TRBV18 and TRBJ1-2; D is ambiguous. V was pared by 6 bases and J by 4 bases, with 21 bases between. The CDR3 runs to 16 residues. Per germline, CDR1 KGHSH and CDR2 LQKENI. This CDR3 reads CASSPLESAGGYGYTF. The CDR3, as DNA: TGTGCCAGCTCGCCTCTAGAATCGGCCGGTGGCTATGGCTACACCTTC.

This rearrangement joins TRBV12-3 or TRBV12-4 to TRBJ1-5, with TRBD1 as a possible D gene (5 bases). There are 12 residues in the CDR3. V lost 8 bases and J lost 4, with 9 bases in between. The CDR3 DNA follows: TGTGCCAGCGGGGGGATGAATCAGCCCCAGCATTTT. Residues: CASGGMNQPQHF.